This T cell receptor (beta chain) appears in the sequencing data of a study of CD8+CD57+ T cells in acquired aplastic anemia. Study-level background: Sorted CD4+ and CD8+ cells gave a mean 3.2 ug DNA, range roughly 0.19 to 30 ug.

Study-wide findings and caveats: Patients did not significantly differ from controls in CD8+ Simpson's diversity. Comparison of patients with controls identified approximately 28 shared CD8+ CDR3 sequences.

Remarks on this clonotype: No antigen is known for it. A much larger clone differs from this one at a single base, so this may be a read error.

Patients chosen for sequencing had CD8+CD57+ cells that had expanded, as shown by flow cytometry. Severe acquired aplastic anemia was diagnosed in all patients. The CDR3 is 15 amino acids. Per the germline V gene, CDR1 is SGHAT and CDR2 is FQDESV (reference sequence). Genomic DNA acted as the template from which TCR beta VDJ combination and CDR3 sequence profiling were carried out. TCRdb passed the reads through MiXCR, listing each CDR3 protein once. This table has 150,000 to 180,000 distinct CDR3 sequences, about 48% appearing once. The genes are TRBV11-1 and TRBJ2-1; D is unclear. The clonotype comes from a human donor with aplastic anemia. The sequenced sample was sorted CD4+, CD8+, or CD8+CD57+ T cells (not recorded which) from PBMCs. CDR3 sequence reads: CASGFLDALSNEQFF. In DNA, the CDR3 is TGTGCCAGCGGCTTTTTAGATGCCTTGAGTAATGAGCAGTTCTTC.